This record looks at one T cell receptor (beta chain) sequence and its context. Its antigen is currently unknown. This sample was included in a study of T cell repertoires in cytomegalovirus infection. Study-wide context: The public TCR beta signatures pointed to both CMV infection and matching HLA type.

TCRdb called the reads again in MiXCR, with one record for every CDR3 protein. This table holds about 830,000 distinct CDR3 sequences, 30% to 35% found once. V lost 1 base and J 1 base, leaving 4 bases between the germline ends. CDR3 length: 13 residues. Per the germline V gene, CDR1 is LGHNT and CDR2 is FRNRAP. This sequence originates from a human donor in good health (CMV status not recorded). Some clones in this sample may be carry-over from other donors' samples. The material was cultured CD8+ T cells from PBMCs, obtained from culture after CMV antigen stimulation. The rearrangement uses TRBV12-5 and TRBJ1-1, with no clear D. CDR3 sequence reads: CASGLGENTEAFF. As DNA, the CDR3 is TGTGCTAGTGGTTTGGGGGAGAACACTGAAGCTTTCTTT.